The rows below give T cell receptor beta chains drawn from one sample of a study of tumor-infiltrating lymphocytes in oesophageal squamous cell carcinoma. TCRdb processed the PCR reads anew with MiXCR; each CDR3 protein has one entry. Here the sample spans roughly 10,000 distinct CDR3 sequences, over 55% being singletons. The sequenced material came from esophageal tumor tissue. The receptors derive from a female donor with esophageal squamous cell carcinoma. CDR3s leave out the opening cysteine and the closing phenylalanine or tryptophan. The order of the fields is V gene, CDR3 protein.

>TRBV28
ASSLAGGPSTDTQY
>TRBV5-1
ASSLGPNNEQF
>TRBV7-2
ASSADSYPNEKPF
>TRBV7-8
ASSTLAGERNEQF
>TRBV12-5
ASGHDRGREQF
>TRBV7-2
ASSGPGGQDTQY
>TRBV24-1
ATSDWADGTDTQY
>TRBV6-6
ASSSRGGASYEQY
>TRBV24-1
ATSRPPAGRRHTGELF
>TRBV27
ASGLPYEQY
>TRBV11-2
ASSFGGTYEQY
>TRBV7-2
ASSSYRTNSYEQY
>TRBV7-6
ASSSPRPGDEQY
>TRBV12-3/TRBV12-4
ASSLLAGGYT
>TRBV12-3/TRBV12-4
ASSSHGTSGSYEQY
>TRBV6-1
ASSRGRLAGGGNEQF
>TRBV7-8
ASSLRTGTYEQY
>TRBV7-9
VSSYPSGQETQY
>TRBV4-1
ASSQAGDEQF
>TRBV7-3
ASSSGLVGETQY
>TRBV12-3/TRBV12-4
ASRLSGAGTDTQY
>TRBV5-2
ASSIDRFLSYEQY
>TRBV7-3
ASSIGHLYEQY
>TRBV7-9
ASSPATSGRTDTQY
>TRBV7-8
ASSRLAGGPGDTQY
>TRBV27
ASSWTVRHEAF
>TRBV28
ASSLPSGTDSYNEQF
>TRBV12-3/TRBV12-4
ASSPRVRSYEQY